This note documents a single T cell receptor (beta chain) sequence. Its target is not known. This sample stems from a study of T-cell reconstitution after alpha-beta-depleted transplantation in children. Overall study results and limits: One year after transplant, T-cell counts and diversity came mostly from newly produced T cells. Certain patients had high TCRbeta diversity at day 60, and it came from recipient T cells and thymic progenitors that survived. There were reportedly several hundred expanded graft clones from which alpha-beta T cells came about two months after transplant.

Germline lookup yields CDR1 MDHEN and CDR2 SYDVKM. The CDR3 runs 17 residues. V shed 1 base, J shed 1 base, and the junction held 9 bases outside the gene matches. The authors prepared the TCRbeta library with unique molecular identifiers. A single record per CDR3 protein comes from TCRdb applying MiXCR to the PCR reads. The sample includes about a million distinct CDR3 sequences, less than 30% of them seen just once. This sequence joins TRBV28 and TRBJ2-7; 8 nucleotides align to TRBD2. The source was PBMCs, mostly from graft donor cells, collected 360 days after TCRalphabeta/CD19-depleted stem cell transplant. The TCR sequence derives from a boy under two years old who had a stem cell transplant for SCID, so the T cells may come from the graft donor. The chain's CDR3 is CASSLSPRGAQSYEQYF. CDR3 nucleotide sequence: TGTGCCAGCAGTTTATCCCCGCGGGGGGCACAATCCTACGAGCAGTACTTC.